This TCR beta chain appears in the sequencing data of a study of response to subunit inactivated influenza vaccine. Study-wide findings and caveats: The authors put forward the suggestion that each seasonal influenza vaccination may bring in only a limited number of new T cells.

In germline, CDR1 is SGHRS, CDR2 YFSETQ. The CDR3 length is 18 residues. V lost 2 bases and J lost 0, with 20 bases in between. Regarding this clonotype: The antigen is not known.

Each CDR3 protein gets one entry after TCRdb re-called the RT-PCR reads with MiXCR. This sample has under 850,000 distinct CDR3 sequences, with approximately 17% found just once. The sequence was obtained from a man in his fifties who received an inactivated influenza vaccine. The material sequenced was PBMCs from blood, taken 5 days after vaccination. The rearrangement joins TRBV5-1 to TRBJ1-1; maybe TRBD1 (6 bases). The CDR3 nucleotides are TGCGCCAGCAGCTTAACAGGGCCTCCTGGCCGGGTGAACACTGAAGCTTTCTTT. This encodes CASSLTGPPGRVNTEAFF.